Below, 5 T cell receptor beta chains from the same sample are listed, as sequenced in a study of radiotherapy plus CTLA-4 blockade in lung cancer. Only in-frame clones appear in the TCRdb table, and some are missing; sequencing was by immunoSEQ multiplex PCR. The table has 95,000 to 150,000 clones, 90% seen once. The material sequenced was peripheral blood, taken from a patient treated with radiotherapy plus ipilimumab. These receptors were collected from a human donor with non-small cell lung cancer that progressed on radiotherapy plus ipilimumab.

The rearrangement uses TRBV15 and TRBJ2-4; D might be TRBD2 (6 bases). Trimming cost V 8 bases and J 3 bases, with 11 bases left between them. The CDR3 sequence is 13 residues long. Per the germline V gene, CDR1 is LNHNV and CDR2 is YYDKDF (reference sequence). The CDR3 loop reads CATSREVKNIQYF. The CDR3 DNA follows: TGTGCCACCTCCAGGGAGGTCAAAAACATTCAGTACTTC.

The V and J genes are TRBV19 and TRBJ2-1; TRBD2 might be the D (6 bases). Trimming pared 0 bases from V and 0 bases from J, leaving 12 bases between. Germline V lookup: CDR1 LNHDA, CDR2 SQIVND (reference sequence). The CDR3 has 17 amino acids. The CDR3: CASSIDPLASSYNEQFF. The DNA for the CDR3 is TGTGCCAGTAGTATAGATCCCCTAGCGAGCTCCTACAATGAGCAGTTCTTC.

The genes are TRBV5-1 and TRBJ1-2; TRBD1 agrees at 10 bases. Trimming cost V 4 bases and J 7 bases; bases outside gene matches: 7. Per the germline V gene, CDR1 is SGHRS and CDR2 is YFSETQ. The CDR3 sequence is 14 residues long. As DNA, the CDR3 is TGCGCCAGCAGCCAGACAGGGGGCAATGGTGGCTACACCTTC. This translates into CASSQTGGNGGYTF.

The V call is TRBV5-1, the J call TRBJ2-5; 9 bases map to TRBD1. The V gene end was trimmed by 5 bases and the J gene end by 11 bases; junction bases not matched to a gene: 25. This CDR3 is built from 18 residues. CDR1 SGHRS and CDR2 YFSETQ come from the germline V gene. CDR3 region: CASSPDGQGFSLSGEQYF. The DNA for the CDR3 is TGCGCCAGCAGTCCTGATGGACAGGGGTTTTCCTTATCGGGGGAGCAGTACTTC.

The chain has TRBV13 and TRBJ2-1; D gene unclear. CDR3 length: 15 amino acids. Trimming took off 3 bases at V and 4 bases at J, with 13 bases between the two ends. Germline lookup yields CDR1 PRHDT and CDR2 FYEKMQ (reference sequence). CDR3 residues: CASSFLILGYNEQFF. CDR3 nucleotide sequence: TGTGCCAGCAGCTTCCTCATCCTGGGGTACAATGAGCAGTTCTTC.